This T cell receptor (beta chain) was found in a study of T cell changes during pregnancy in multiple sclerosis. The CDR3 has 15 residues. Looked up from germline, CDR1 is MGHRA and CDR2 is YSYEKL. V was pared by 6 bases and J by 3 bases, with 16 bases between. Only in-frame clones appear in the TCRdb table, and some are missing; sequencing was by immunoSEQ multiplex PCR. The data contain 88,000 or so clones, 90% to 95% of them seen just once; the ten biggest clones take up 2% to 3%. Sequenced here: peripheral blood, sampled before pregnancy. The receptor was isolated from a female donor with multiple sclerosis, enrolled in a pregnancy study. This chain joins TRBV4-1 and TRBJ2-3; D might be TRBD1 (6 bases). This chain's CDR3 is CASRRTVEFTDTQYF. CDR3 in DNA: TGCGCCAGCAGGAGGACAGTGGAATTTACAGATACGCAGTATTTT.